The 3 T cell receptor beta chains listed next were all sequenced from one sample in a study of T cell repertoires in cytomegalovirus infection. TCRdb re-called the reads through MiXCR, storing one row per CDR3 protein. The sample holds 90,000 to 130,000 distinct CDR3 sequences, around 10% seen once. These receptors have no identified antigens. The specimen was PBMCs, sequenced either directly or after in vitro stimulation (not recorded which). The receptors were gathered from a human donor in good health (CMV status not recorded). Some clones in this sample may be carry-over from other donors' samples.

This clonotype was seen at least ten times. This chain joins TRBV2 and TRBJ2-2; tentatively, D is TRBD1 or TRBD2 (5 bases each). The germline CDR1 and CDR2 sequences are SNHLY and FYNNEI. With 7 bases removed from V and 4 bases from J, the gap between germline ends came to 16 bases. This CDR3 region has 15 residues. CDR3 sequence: CASTPRSGPTGELFF. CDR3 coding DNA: TGTGCCAGCACGCCCAGATCGGGGCCCACCGGGGAGCTGTTTTTT.

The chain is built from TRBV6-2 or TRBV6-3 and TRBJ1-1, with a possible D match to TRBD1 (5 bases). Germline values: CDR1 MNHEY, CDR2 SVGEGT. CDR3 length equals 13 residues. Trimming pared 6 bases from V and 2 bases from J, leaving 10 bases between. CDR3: CASRYQGNTEAFF. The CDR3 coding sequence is TGTGCCAGCAGGTACCAGGGAAACACTGAAGCTTTCTTT.

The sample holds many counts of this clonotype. The CDR3 sequence: CASGHEGAQPQHF. CDR3 bases: TGTGCCAGCGGCCACGAGGGGGCTCAGCCCCAGCATTTT. This sequence joins TRBV12-3 or TRBV12-4 and TRBJ1-5; 7 positions match TRBD1. This CDR3 region has 13 residues. V trimming: 8 bases; J trimming: 6 bases; junction bases outside the gene matches: 7.